A single sample gave rise to the 21 T cell receptor beta chains below, sequenced in a study of cytomegalovirus exposure and HLA in healthy donors. With 60 Vbeta and 13 Jbeta primers, the PCR was carried out. TCRdb's table, derived via immunoSEQ multiplex PCR, lists solely in-frame clones and lacks some. The sample includes 95,000 to 100,000 clones, approximately 74% of them seen just once. Specimen: PBMCs. The receptors originated from a woman aged 40 to 50 in good health and CMV-seronegative.

CDR3 in DNA: TGTGCCAGCAGCGGATGGACGGGACTAGCGGAGAGCTCCTACAATGAGCAGTTCTTC. Translation gives CASSGWTGLAESSYNEQFF. The chain employs TRBV9 and TRBJ2-1, with TRBD2 identical over 11 bases. Germline V CDR1 and CDR2: SGDLS, YYNGEE. The CDR3 is 19 amino acids. J gave up 0 bases and V 3 bases, and 11 bases lay outside the gene matches. Full variable domain (rest looked up from reference TRBV9 and TRBJ2-1): DSGVTQTPKHLITATGQRVTLRCSPRSGDLSVYWYQQSLDQGLQFLIQYYNGEERAKGNILERFSAQQFPDLHSELNLSSLELGDSALYFCASSGWTGLAESSYNEQFFGPGTRLTVL.

This chain links TRBV11-2 with TRBJ2-3; possible D gene TRBD2, 6 bases. The CDR3 covers 15 residues. Germline values: CDR1 SGHAT, CDR2 FQNNGV. V was pared by 5 bases and J by 0 bases, with 12 bases between. CDR3 coding DNA: TGTGCCAGCAGCAGTGGGACTTATAGCACAGATACGCAGTATTTT. Amino acid sequence: CASSSGTYSTDTQYF.

This rearrangement joins TRBV18 to TRBJ1-4; D unresolved. The V end was cut by 4 bases, the J end by 6 bases, with 9 bases between. The CDR3 extends over 13 amino acids. Per germline, CDR1 KGHSH and CDR2 LQKENI. In DNA form, the CDR3 reads TGTGCCAGCTCACTAGATCAGGATGAAAAACTGTTTTTT. The encoded protein is CASSLDQDEKLFF.

The chain has TRBV7-3 and TRBJ2-5; 10 positions agree with TRBD2. The better agreement between TRBJ2-7 and the DNA end casts doubt on the J call. This CDR3 contains 17 residues. Germline V gene data show CDR1 as SGHTA and CDR2 as FQGTGA. The CDR3 region has the DNA TGTGCCAGCAGTACAAGCTTAAAGGGGACTAGCGACTACGAGCAGTACTTC. Its protein product is CASSTSLKGTSDYEQYF.

There are a few counts of this clone. The chain links TRBV5-1 to TRBJ2-1; tentative D call: TRBD2 (6 bases). Germline-derived CDR1 and CDR2 are SGHRS and YFSETQ. There are 16 residues in the CDR3. V dropped 2 bases and J dropped 4 bases, with 16 bases sitting between them. CDR3 sequence reads: CASSFGSGDTYNEQFF. The CDR3 nucleotides are TGCGCCAGCAGCTTTGGCTCGGGGGATACGTACAATGAGCAGTTCTTC.

This clone came up once. The gene calls are TRBV12-5 and TRBJ1-6; 8 nucleotides align to TRBD1. CDR1 LGHNT and CDR2 FRNRAP come from the germline V gene. Trimming at V came to 2 bases and at J to 7 bases, leaving 4 bases not matched to a gene. This CDR3 is 15 amino acids long. For the CDR3, the DNA is TGTGCTAGTGGTTTGAATGACAGGGGAAATTCACCCCTCCACTTT. It translates to CASGLNDRGNSPLHF. The variable domain in full, completed from reference TRBV12-5 and TRBJ1-6, reads DARVTQTPRHKVTEMGQEVTMRCQPILGHNTVFWYRQTMMQGLELLAYFRNRAPLDDSGMPKDRFSAEMPDATLATLKIQPSEPRDSAVYFCASGLNDRGNSPLHFGNGTRLTVT.

The chain is built from TRBV4-2 and TRBJ1-1, with D unresolved. The CDR3 length is 14 residues. V lost 0 bases and J 1 base, leaving 6 bases between the germline ends. CDR1 LGHNA and CDR2 YNFKEQ come from the germline V gene. CDR3 sequence (DNA): TGTGCCAGCAGCCAAGAAATCTCGAACACTGAAGCTTTCTTT. It translates to CASSQEISNTEAFF.

In DNA form, the CDR3 reads TGTGCCGGGGGAGGGTACAATGAGCAGTTCTTC. It specifies CAGGGYNEQFF. J is TRBJ2-1 and V is TRBV10-3, with 7 bases fitting TRBD2. CDR3 size: 11 residues. Germline lookup yields CDR1 ENHRY and CDR2 SYGVKD. The trim removed 11 bases at V and 4 bases at J, leaving 2 bases unmatched.

This clone appeared once. The chain has TRBV30 and TRBJ2-2, with 14 nucleotides matching TRBD2. V lost 3 bases to trimming and J lost 6 bases; unmatched junction nucleotides: 9. Germline V lookup: CDR1 GTSNPN, CDR2 SVGIG (reference sequence). This CDR3 has 17 residues. This chain's CDR3 is CAWRPPGLAGEAGELFF. DNA for the CDR3: TGTGCCTGGAGACCGCCGGGACTAGCGGGAGAGGCCGGGGAGCTGTTTTTT.

This chain connects TRBV7-9 to TRBJ2-2, with TRBD2 as a possible D gene (6 bases). Germline loops: CDR1 SEHNR, CDR2 FQNEAQ (reference sequence). V dropped 4 bases and J dropped 5 bases, with 11 bases sitting between them. The CDR3 sequence is 14 residues long. The CDR3 sequence: CASSYFRGTGELFF. The CDR3 region has the DNA TGTGCCAGCAGCTATTTTCGGGGGACCGGGGAGCTGTTTTTT.

This clone was found many times. CDR3 amino acids: CASSYSGQSSYGYTF. In nucleotides, the CDR3 is TGTGCCAGCAGTTACTCGGGACAGAGCTCCTATGGCTACACCTTC. V is TRBV6-5 and J is TRBJ1-2; 7 positions match TRBD1. This CDR3 region has 15 residues. Trimming at V came to 0 bases and at J to 4 bases, leaving 5 bases not matched to a gene. Germline CDR1 and CDR2: MNHEY and SVGAGI.

The chain joins TRBV5-1 to TRBJ2-3, with 7 bases identical to TRBD2. The germline gives CDR1 SGHRS, CDR2 YFSETQ. This CDR3 spans 16 amino acids. V shed 1 base and J 2 bases; nucleotides not matched to a gene: 7. CDR3 amino acids: CASSLPTSEYTDTQYF. The CDR3 DNA sequence: TGCGCCAGCAGCTTGCCTACTAGCGAGTACACAGATACGCAGTATTTT.

This rearrangement joins TRBV28 to TRBJ2-7, with 7 positions matching TRBD2. The CDR3 has 12 residues. The germline V gene has CDR1 MDHEN and CDR2 SYDVKM. V shed 8 bases, J shed 7 bases, and the junction held 8 bases outside the gene matches. In nucleotides, the CDR3 is TGTGCCAGCCCCCCTCACGGGGGGGAGCAGTACTTC. It yields the protein CASPPHGGEQYF.

The genes are TRBV7-9 and TRBJ2-3; 10 bases agree with TRBD1. This CDR3 has 16 residues. Trimming at V came to 7 bases and at J to 3 bases, leaving 10 bases not matched to a gene. The germline gives CDR1 SEHNR, CDR2 FQNEAQ (reference sequence). CDR3 coding DNA: TGTGCCAGCACCCCGGGCCGGGACAGGGGTACAGATACGCAGTATTTT. Translating it yields CASTPGRDRGTDTQYF.

This clone was counted only a few times. This chain connects TRBV7-2 to TRBJ2-5; TRBD2 aligns across 13 bases. This CDR3 has 15 residues. Germline V gene sequence: CDR1 SGHTA, CDR2 FQGNSA. V shed 5 bases, J shed 5 bases, and the junction held 5 bases outside the gene matches. CDR3 protein: CASSAGLAGSETQYF. The CDR3 nucleotides read TGTGCCAGCAGCGCGGGACTAGCGGGGAGCGAGACCCAGTACTTC.

V usage is TRBV11-2 and J usage is TRBJ2-1, with D possibly matching TRBD2 (5 bases). Germline-derived CDR1 and CDR2 are SGHAT and FQNNGV. With 4 bases removed from V and 3 bases from J, the gap between germline ends came to 19 bases. The CDR3 consists of 17 residues. This CDR3 is CASSSLSSRASYNEQFF. CDR3 DNA sequence: TGTGCCAGCAGCTCCTTGTCGTCGAGGGCAAGCTACAATGAGCAGTTCTTC.

The chain has TRBV7-3 and TRBJ2-5; D is undetermined. The DNA end is a closer match to TRBJ2-7, so the J assignment may be wrong. CDR1 is SGHTA and CDR2 is FQGTGA in the germline V gene. The CDR3 has 13 residues. The chain's CDR3 is CASSLKEPYEQYF. In DNA form, the CDR3 reads TGTGCCAGCAGCTTAAAGGAGCCCTACGAGCAGTACTTC.

The chain recombines TRBV6-5 with TRBJ1-1; 10 nucleotides line up with TRBD1. The CDR3 consists of 13 residues. J lost 4 bases, V lost 7 bases, and 3 bases had no gene match. Germline V lookup: CDR1 MNHEY, CDR2 SVGAGI. CDR3 in amino acids: CASTRTGGTEAFF. In nucleotides, the CDR3 is TGTGCCAGCACCAGGACAGGGGGCACTGAAGCTTTCTTT.

The V gene is TRBV7-6, the J gene TRBJ2-1, with TRBD1 as a possible D gene (7 bases). The CDR3 extends over 13 amino acids. Per germline, CDR1 SGHVS and CDR2 FNYEAQ. Deletions cut 7 bases from V and 6 bases from J, with 13 bases between. CDR3 loop: CASTSGGSNEQFF. CDR3 DNA sequence: TGTGCCAGCACCTCAGGGGGGTCCAATGAGCAGTTCTTC.

The chain has TRBV6-5 and TRBJ1-4; the D gene is possibly TRBD1 (5 bases). Germline lookup yields CDR1 MNHEY and CDR2 SVGAGI. V lost 5 bases to trimming and J lost 6 bases, with 10 bases between them. The CDR3 has 13 amino acids. CDR3 DNA: TGTGCCAGCAGTGACAGTCTGCATGAAAAACTGTTTTTT. Translating gives CASSDSLHEKLFF.

This clone was detected only a few times. The V and J genes are TRBV15 and TRBJ1-5, with 7 nucleotides matching TRBD1. Germline CDR1 LNHNV, CDR2 YYDKDF (reference sequence). This CDR3 has 16 amino acids. V trimming: 3 bases; J trimming: 2 bases; junction bases outside the gene matches: 7. The CDR3 DNA reads TGTGCCACCAGCAGGGAAGGGGGCGGCGGCAATCAGCCCCAGCATTTT. This encodes CATSREGGGGNQPQHF.